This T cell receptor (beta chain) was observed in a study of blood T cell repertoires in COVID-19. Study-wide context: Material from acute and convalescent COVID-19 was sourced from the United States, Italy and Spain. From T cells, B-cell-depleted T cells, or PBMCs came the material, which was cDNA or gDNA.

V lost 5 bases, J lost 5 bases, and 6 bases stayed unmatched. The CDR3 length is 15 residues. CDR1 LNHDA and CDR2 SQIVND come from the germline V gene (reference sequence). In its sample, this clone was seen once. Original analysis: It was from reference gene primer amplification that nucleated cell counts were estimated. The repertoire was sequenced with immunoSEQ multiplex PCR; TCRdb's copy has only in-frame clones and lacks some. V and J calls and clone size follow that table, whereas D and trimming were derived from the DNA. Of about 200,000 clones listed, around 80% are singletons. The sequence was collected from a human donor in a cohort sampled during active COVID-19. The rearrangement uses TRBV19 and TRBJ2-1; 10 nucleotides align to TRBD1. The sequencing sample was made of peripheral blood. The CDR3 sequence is CASSWGDRGHNEQFF. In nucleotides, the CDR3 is TGTGCCAGTAGTTGGGGGGACAGGGGTCACAATGAGCAGTTCTTC.